This T cell receptor beta chain was captured in a study of breast tumors, draining lymph nodes, adjacent tissues. Whole-study results and caveats: The data were judged consistent with most tumor T cells coming from lymph node and expanding in tumor. Compared with basal-like, luminal-like tumors shared significantly more repertoire with nontumor tissue.

This clonotype was seen only a few times. Its antigen is as yet unknown. The junction differs from germline at one of its ends, possibly a read error. CDR1 and CDR2 from the germline V gene are MNHNS and SASEGT. The CDR3 loop spans 13 amino acids. TCRdb re-called the multiplex PCR reads through MiXCR, storing one row per CDR3 protein. The sample includes some 97,000 distinct CDR3 sequences, 21% of them seen just once. The lymph nodes were axillary draining lymph nodes from breast cancer patients. This rearrangement joins TRBV6-1 to TRBJ2-1, with D tentatively TRBD2 (5 bases). The receptor comes from a female donor with breast cancer. Some clones in this sample may be carry-over from other donors' samples. Sequencing was performed on axillary lymph node tissue. CDR3: CVSSEGGGHEQFF. The CDR3 bases are TGTGTCAGCAGTGAAGGAGGTGGGCATGAGCAGTTCTTC.